The clone carrying this T cell receptor beta chain was found a few times. Germline V lookup: CDR1 DFQATT, CDR2 SNEGSKA (reference sequence). This CDR3 is 13 amino acids long. V was shortened by 6 bases and J by 1 base, with 11 bases between the two germline ends. The data were taken from a study of early T cells in non-severe SARS-CoV-2 infection. In TCRdb, the 5' RACE reads were re-called with MiXCR into one record per CDR3 protein. Of more than 50,000 distinct CDR3 sequences in the sample, 12% are singletons; the top ten hold 2% to 3%. The sequencing used whole blood, collected at baseline. The chain employs TRBV20-1 and TRBJ2-3; tentatively, D is TRBD1 or TRBD2 (6 bases each). The receptor was isolated from an adult who was a healthcare worker with PCR-confirmed SARS-CoV-2 infection or an uninfected control (not recorded which). The CDR3 nucleotides read TGCAGTGCCCTGGAGGGGGGCACAGATACGCAGTATTTT. Protein product: CSALEGGTDTQYF.